Each of the 24 T cell receptor beta chains below was sequenced from the same sample in a study of T cells after posttransplantation cyclophosphamide (dated by TCRdb to the mid-2010s). The library was generated by the immunoSEQ multiplex PCR assay. TCRdb carries this immuneACCESS record with in-frame sequences only. Its versions omit some clonotypes, under half of them owing to an unresolved V gene in the studies checked, with the rest unexplained. The sample has 30,000 or so clones on record, with no singletons. The ten top clones hold around 3% of the sample. The sample taken for sequencing was PBMCs. These receptors came from a woman in her sixties in good health, CMV-negative, and a related stem cell transplant donor.

At least ten counts were recorded for this clone. The rearrangement uses TRBV5-1 and TRBJ1-1, with D perhaps TRBD1 (5 bases). This CDR3 spans 15 amino acids. Per germline, CDR1 SGHRS and CDR2 YFSETQ. Trimming removed 9 bases at V and 1 base at J, with 19 bases between. The CDR3 DNA follows: TGCGCCACGGGAATAGTGGCGGGGGGGAACACTGAAGCTTTCTTT. It encodes CATGIVAGGNTEAFF.

This clone was detected only a few times. The chain couples TRBV27 to TRBJ2-2, with 9 nucleotides matching TRBD1. The CDR3 covers 17 residues. Unmatched junction bases numbered 11, after V lost 2 bases and J lost 7 bases. CDR1 MNHEY and CDR2 SMNVEV come from the germline V gene (reference sequence). The CDR3 coding sequence is TGTGCCAGCAGTTTAATTTGGGACAGGGTTTTTGTCGGGGAGCTGTTTTTT. This translates into CASSLIWDRVFVGELFF.

This clone showed up many times. V and J are TRBV7-2 and TRBJ2-1, with no clear D. CDR1 SGHTA and CDR2 FQGNSA come from the germline V gene. The CDR3 consists of 13 residues. With 7 bases removed from V and 1 base from J, the gap between germline ends came to 8 bases. The CDR3, as DNA: TGTGCCAGCACCACCGGTTCCTACAATGAGCAGTTCTTC. Translation gives CASTTGSYNEQFF. Full variable domain (outside the CDR3, taken from reference TRBV7-2 and TRBJ2-1): GAGVSQSPSNKVTEKGKDVELRCDPISGHTALYWYRQSLGQGLEFLIYFQGNSAPDKSGLPSDRFSAERTGGSVSTLTIQRTQQEDSAVYLCASTTGSYNEQFFGPGTRLTVL.

This clone was counted many times. The gene calls are TRBV6-5 and TRBJ1-2, with TRBD1 as a possible D gene (5 bases). This CDR3 region has 13 residues. The germline V gene encodes CDR1 MNHEY and CDR2 SVGAGI. V gave up 8 bases and J gave up 2 bases, with 12 bases separating them. The CDR3 DNA reads TGTGCCAGCGGGGTGGGGCGGAACTATGGCTACACCTTC. Its translation: CASGVGRNYGYTF.

This clone has just a few counts. The gene calls are TRBV6-5 and TRBJ2-2, with TRBD2 as a possible D gene (5 bases). Trimming took off 8 bases at V and 4 bases at J, with 11 bases between the two ends. In germline, CDR1 is MNHEY, CDR2 SVGAGI. There are 13 residues in the CDR3. The CDR3 sequence is CASETTSTGELFF. CDR3 nucleotides: TGTGCCAGCGAGACTACAAGCACCGGGGAGCTGTTTTTT.

This clone is medium-sized by share. The chain is built from TRBV10-3 and TRBJ1-1; D gene uncertain. V was pared by 4 bases and J by 3 bases, with 12 bases between. Germline V CDR1 and CDR2: ENHRY, SYGVKD. CDR3 length: 14 amino acids. The CDR3 nucleotides are TGTGCCATCAGTGCGGCGGGGTCGGACACTGAAGCTTTCTTT. The encoded protein is CAISAAGSDTEAFF.

The V call is TRBV6-5, the J call TRBJ2-5, with TRBD2 identical over 9 bases. V trimming: 2 bases; J trimming: 4 bases; junction bases outside the gene matches: 8. Per germline, CDR1 MNHEY and CDR2 SVGAGI. The CDR3 is 16 residues long. In DNA, the CDR3 is TGTGCCAGCAGTTACGGGGTAGCGGGAGTAGGAGAGACCCAGTACTTC. It specifies CASSYGVAGVGETQYF.

This clone was seen ten or more times. This chain joins TRBV7-3 and TRBJ2-3; no reliable D call. Germline V lookup: CDR1 SGHTA, CDR2 FQGTGA. The ends were cut back, 0 bases at V and 6 bases at J, with 7 bases in the middle. There are 13 residues in the CDR3. DNA for the CDR3: TGTGCCAGCAGCTTAACTGTCAGGGATACGCAGTATTTT. The encoded protein is CASSLTVRDTQYF. The whole variable domain, filled in from reference TRBV7-3 and TRBJ2-3, reads GAGVSQTPSNKVTEKGKYVELRCDPISGHTALYWYRQSLGQGPEFLIYFQGTGAADDSGLPNDRFFAVRPEGSVSTLKIQRTERGDSAVYLCASSLTVRDTQYFGPGTRLTVL.

This clone showed up many times. The rearrangement uses TRBV7-9 and TRBJ1-1; possibly TRBD1 for D (6 bases). V gave up 10 bases and J gave up 7 bases, with 13 bases separating them. The CDR3 extends over 11 amino acids. CDR1 and CDR2 from the germline V gene are SEHNR and FQNEAQ (reference sequence). CDR3 sequence (DNA): TGTGCCACCGCCGGGGACAATGAAGCTTTCTTT. It is translated as CATAGDNEAFF.

There are a few counts of this clone. The V and J genes are TRBV7-3 and TRBJ2-7, with 7 positions matching TRBD1. CDR1 is SGHTA and CDR2 is FQGTGA in the germline V gene. The CDR3 sequence is 14 residues long. V was pared by 5 bases and J by 6 bases, with 10 bases of the junction left unmatched. The CDR3 coding sequence is TGTGCCAGCAGCGCGACAGGGTTGAAGGGCGAGCAGTACTTC. Its protein product is CASSATGLKGEQYF.

The sample holds many counts of this clone. The chain combines TRBV30 with TRBJ1-4; maybe TRBD1 (6 bases). The CDR3 sequence is 13 residues long. The V and J ends lost 3 bases and 8 bases respectively, with 13 bases between them. Germline lookup yields CDR1 GTSNPN and CDR2 SVGIG (reference sequence). CDR3 loop: CAWRNPGVEKLFF. CDR3 sequence (DNA): TGTGCCTGGAGGAACCCAGGGGTAGAAAAACTGTTTTTT.

This clone was detected many times. CDR3 amino acids: CASSTGTQPDTQYF. DNA of the CDR3: TGCGCCAGCAGCACCGGGACTCAACCAGATACGCAGTATTTT. The rearrangement links TRBV5-1 to TRBJ2-3; maybe TRBD2 (6 bases). V was pared by 4 bases and J by 4 bases, with 13 bases between. The CDR3 consists of 14 residues. Germline V gives CDR1 SGHRS, CDR2 YFSETQ. Filled out from reference TRBV5-1 and TRBJ2-3, the complete variable domain reads KAGVTQTPRYLIKTRGQQVTLSCSPISGHRSVSWYQQTPGQGLQFLFEYFSETQRNKGNFPGRFSGRQFSNSRSEMNVSTLELGDSALYLCASSTGTQPDTQYFGPGTRLTVL.

There are many counts of this clone. The V gene is TRBV10-3, the J gene TRBJ1-6; 7 bases line up with TRBD1. The CDR3 consists of 14 residues. Germline CDR1 is ENHRY and CDR2 is SYGVKD. Trimming at V came to 0 bases and at J to 8 bases, leaving 1 base not matched to a gene. The CDR3 sequence is CAISESGGDSPLHF. The CDR3 nucleotides are TGTGCCATCAGTGAGTCAGGGGGCGATTCACCCCTCCACTTT.

Ten or more counts support this clone. The CDR3 DNA reads TGTGCCAGCGGAAGACAGGGGAGAAATGAGCAGTTCTTC. Amino acid sequence: CASGRQGRNEQFF. This chain joins TRBV6-6 and TRBJ2-1, with TRBD1 matching over 8 bases. CDR3 length equals 13 residues. With 8 bases clipped from V and 7 bases from J, the junction kept 7 bases outside the gene matches. Germline-derived CDR1 and CDR2 are MNHNY and SVGAGI (reference sequence).

This clone was picked up many times. The chain recombines TRBV5-1 with TRBJ1-1; 9 nucleotides agree with TRBD1. Germline-derived CDR1 and CDR2 are SGHRS and YFSETQ. The CDR3 totals 15 residues. V shed 6 bases, J shed 1 base, and the junction held 7 bases outside the gene matches. The chain's CDR3 is CASTRDRVENTEAFF. In nucleotides, the CDR3 is TGCGCCAGCACCCGGGACAGGGTAGAGAACACTGAAGCTTTCTTT.

This clone was detected ten times or more. The rearrangement uses TRBV27 and TRBJ2-3; TRBD2 is a possible D gene (6 bases). V dropped 1 base and J dropped 2 bases, with 13 bases sitting between them. The CDR3 is made up of 16 amino acids. Germline CDR1 reads MNHEY; CDR2 reads SMNVEV (reference sequence). The CDR3 sequence: CASSLFGGIYTDTQYF. The CDR3 DNA reads as TGTGCCAGCAGTTTATTTGGGGGGATTTACACAGATACGCAGTATTTT.

This chain connects TRBV20-1 to TRBJ1-2; tentative D call: TRBD1 (6 bases). This CDR3 is 11 amino acids long. Germline CDR1 reads DFQATT; CDR2 reads SNEGSKA (reference sequence). Between the trimmed V and J ends, which lost 6 bases and 3 bases, there was a span of 8 bases. CDR3 protein: CSAGADYGYTF. CDR3 in DNA: TGCAGTGCGGGGGCAGACTATGGCTACACCTTC.

This clone occurred many times. V and J are TRBV30 and TRBJ1-1; 7 nucleotides align to TRBD1. J lost 6 bases, V lost 3 bases, and 7 bases had no gene match. This CDR3 is 13 amino acids long. CDR1 is GTSNPN and CDR2 is SVGIG in the germline V gene (reference sequence). DNA for the CDR3: TGTGCCTGGAGCATTACCACAGGGGCTGAAGCTTTCTTT. Its translation is CAWSITTGAEAFF.

This chain connects TRBV7-8 to TRBJ1-5; 12 bases fit TRBD1. The V gene's germline CDR1 is SGHVS and CDR2 FQNEAQ. The CDR3 is 15 amino acids. With V trimmed by 5 bases and J by 5 bases, 4 bases remained unmatched. DNA for the CDR3: TGTGCCAGCAGCCCAAGGGACAGGGGGCATCAGCCCCAGCATTTT. Protein product: CASSPRDRGHQPQHF.

The sample holds many counts of this clone. V is TRBV19 and J is TRBJ2-3; D might be TRBD1 or TRBD2, each matching 6 bases. Trimming left V 9 bases short and J 3 bases short, with 19 bases between. The CDR3 loop spans 15 amino acids. Per germline, CDR1 LNHDA and CDR2 SQIVND (reference sequence). The CDR3, as DNA: TGTGCCAGCAGCGACCTAGGGGGAGGAACAGATACGCAGTATTTT. Translating it yields CASSDLGGGTDTQYF. The variable domain in full, with the rest retrieved from reference TRBV19 and TRBJ2-3, is DGGITQSPKYLFRKEGQNVTLSCEQNLNHDAMYWYRQDPGQGLRLIYYSQIVNDFQKGDIAEGYSVSREKKESFPLTVTSAQKNPTAFYLCASSDLGGGTDTQYFGPGTRLTVL.

This clone was counted at least ten times. The chain employs TRBV2 and TRBJ1-3, with a possible D match to TRBD1 (5 bases). Trimming stripped 1 base from V and 1 base from J, with 11 bases between. The germline V gene encodes CDR1 SNHLY and CDR2 FYNNEI. This CDR3 contains 16 residues. CDR3 loop: CASSEVGTVSGNTIYF. For the CDR3, the DNA is TGTGCCAGCAGTGAAGTGGGGACTGTGTCTGGAAACACCATATATTTT.

This clone was found many times. The rearrangement links TRBV5-1 to TRBJ1-4, with a weak D call TRBD1 (6 bases). Trimming cost V 5 bases and J 5 bases, with 19 bases left between them. The CDR3 loop spans 16 amino acids. Germline V gives CDR1 SGHRS, CDR2 YFSETQ. CDR3 amino acids: CASSKKGDGANEKLFF. The CDR3 DNA follows: TGCGCCAGCAGTAAGAAGGGGGACGGAGCAAATGAAAAACTGTTTTTT.

This clone was counted at least ten times. The chain is built from TRBV5-1 and TRBJ1-2; 11 nucleotides line up with TRBD1. Germline-derived CDR1 and CDR2 are SGHRS and YFSETQ. J gave up 6 bases and V 4 bases, and 5 bases lay outside the gene matches. This CDR3 has 14 residues. The CDR3 sequence is CASSRTGGIDGYTF. The CDR3 nucleotides are TGCGCCAGCAGCAGGACAGGGGGCATTGATGGCTACACCTTC.

This clone occurred many times. The genes are TRBV7-9 and TRBJ2-1; D may be TRBD1 (5 bases). Trimming removed 5 bases at V and 7 bases at J, with 9 bases between. This CDR3 is 12 amino acids long. Germline V gene data show CDR1 as SEHNR and CDR2 as FQNEAQ (reference sequence). The CDR3 bases are TGTGCCAGCAGCCTGAACAGGAATGAGCAGTTCTTC. It is translated as CASSLNRNEQFF.